These 29 T cell receptor beta chains were all obtained from the same sample, sequenced in a study of blood T cell repertoires in COVID-19. TCRdb keeps only in-frame clones here, not all; method: immunoSEQ multiplex PCR. The sample has about 78,000 clones, approximately 92% seen once. Sequencing was carried out using peripheral blood. The receptors were gathered from a woman of 80 years or more with acute or convalescent COVID-19.

V is TRBV3-1 (or the pseudogene TRBV3-2) and J is TRBJ2-1, with 11 positions matching TRBD2. Germline CDR1 LGHDT, CDR2 YNNKEL (reference sequence). This CDR3 is 15 amino acids long. With 4 bases clipped from V and 6 bases from J, the junction kept 5 bases outside the gene matches. The CDR3 loop is CASSPTSGNLNEQFF. CDR3 in DNA: TGTGCCAGCAGCCCGACTAGCGGGAACCTCAATGAGCAGTTCTTC.

This chain connects TRBV29-1 to TRBJ2-7; 10 bases line up with TRBD1. Germline loops: CDR1 SQVTM, CDR2 ANQGSEA. V lost 5 bases to trimming and J lost 7 bases; unmatched junction nucleotides: 8. This CDR3 is 13 amino acids long. The CDR3 loop is CSVQGTGEREQYF. The CDR3 DNA reads TGCAGCGTTCAAGGGACAGGGGAAAGAGAGCAGTACTTC.

The chain recombines TRBV6-6 with TRBJ1-2; D might be TRBD1 (6 bases). The CDR3 runs 14 residues. The V gene's germline CDR1 is MNHNY and CDR2 SVGAGI (reference sequence). The V end lost 2 bases, the J end lost 5 bases, and 12 bases lay between the germline ends. CDR3 in amino acids: CASSYATGDYGYTF. The CDR3 DNA reads TGTGCCAGCAGTTACGCGACAGGAGATTATGGCTACACCTTC.

The chain combines TRBV27 with TRBJ2-5, with 8 bases identical to TRBD1. Trimming at V came to 5 bases and at J to 6 bases, leaving 8 bases not matched to a gene. Germline lookup yields CDR1 MNHEY and CDR2 SMNVEV (reference sequence). The CDR3 runs to 14 residues. The CDR3 bases are TGTGCCAGCAGTGATGCTGGACAGGGTAAGACCCAGTACTTC. Protein product: CASSDAGQGKTQYF.

The V call is TRBV2, the J call TRBJ2-1, with TRBD2 matching 12 bases. The germline CDR1 and CDR2 sequences are SNHLY and FYNNEI. CDR3 length equals 16 residues. J lost 3 bases, V lost 4 bases, and 4 bases had no gene match. The CDR3 DNA follows: TGTGCCAGCAGTGTTCTGACTAGCGGGGGCTACAATGAGCAGTTCTTC. As protein: CASSVLTSGGYNEQFF.

This clone was observed a few times. The chain recombines TRBV19 with TRBJ1-3, with D tentatively TRBD1 (6 bases). The CDR3 totals 14 residues. Trimming left V 7 bases short and J 3 bases short, with 13 bases between. Germline V gene data show CDR1 as LNHDA and CDR2 as SQIVND (reference sequence). CDR3 sequence: CASTDRIFGNTIYF. In DNA form, the CDR3 reads TGTGCCAGTACCGACAGGATCTTTGGAAACACCATATATTTT. The full variable domain, with the rest looked up from reference TRBV19 and TRBJ1-3, is DGGITQSPKYLFRKEGQNVTLSCEQNLNHDAMYWYRQDPGQGLRLIYYSQIVNDFQKGDIAEGYSVSREKKESFPLTVTSAQKNPTAFYLCASTDRIFGNTIYFGEGSWLTVV.

This chain joins TRBV18 and TRBJ2-2; 8 positions agree with TRBD2. The CDR3 totals 17 residues. J lost 2 bases, V lost 1 base, and 6 bases had no gene match. Germline assignment: CDR1 KGHSH and CDR2 LQKENI. CDR3 protein: CASSPLDGGANTGELFF. The CDR3 coding sequence is TGTGCCAGCTCACCACTGGACGGGGGGGCCAACACCGGGGAGCTGTTTTTT.

V and J are TRBV27 and TRBJ1-6; 10 nucleotides align to TRBD1. The trim removed 2 bases at V and 6 bases at J, leaving 10 bases unmatched. The CDR3 loop spans 18 amino acids. Germline CDR1 MNHEY, CDR2 SMNVEV (reference sequence). The CDR3: CASSLRDRGQGSNSPLHF. CDR3 coding DNA: TGTGCCAGCAGTTTAAGGGATCGGGGACAGGGGAGTAATTCACCCCTCCACTTT.

The rearrangement links TRBV19 to TRBJ2-1; 7 bases align to TRBD2. The V segment lost 5 bases and the J segment 9 bases; nucleotides outside the gene matches: 25. Per germline, CDR1 LNHDA and CDR2 SQIVND (reference sequence). The CDR3 spans 19 residues. The CDR3 loop reads CASSPGRGSGSGRRAEQFF. CDR3 nucleotides: TGTGCCAGTAGTCCCGGGCGGGGGTCGGGTAGCGGAAGGAGGGCTGAGCAGTTCTTC.

The V call is TRBV5-1, the J call TRBJ2-5; 16 bases line up with TRBD2. V shed 3 bases and J 5 bases; nucleotides not matched to a gene: 10. The CDR3 totals 18 residues. The germline CDR1 and CDR2 sequences are SGHRS and YFSETQ. As DNA, the CDR3 is TGCGCCAGCAGCTGGACCGGGACTAGCGGGGGGGCTGGGGAGACCCAGTACTTC. As protein: CASSWTGTSGGAGETQYF.

The rearrangement joins TRBV5-1 to TRBJ2-3, with 7 positions matching TRBD1. Trimming cost V 4 bases and J 0 bases; bases outside gene matches: 8. The CDR3 spans 16 residues. Germline CDR1 is SGHRS and CDR2 is YFSETQ. The DNA of the CDR3 is TGCGCCAGCAGCCCACAGGGGTACCCTAGCACAGATACGCAGTATTTT. Encoded protein: CASSPQGYPSTDTQYF.

The V and J genes are TRBV20-1 and TRBJ1-2, with D maybe TRBD1 (6 bases). Per the germline V gene, CDR1 is DFQATT and CDR2 is SNEGSKA (reference sequence). V dropped 3 bases and J dropped 5 bases, with 16 bases sitting between them. This CDR3 has 14 amino acids. CDR3 protein: CSASKTGKGYGYTF. The CDR3 nucleotides are TGCAGTGCTAGTAAAACAGGGAAAGGGTATGGCTACACCTTC.

This chain uses TRBV25-1 with TRBJ1-4; D may be TRBD1 (6 bases). The V gene lost 5 bases and the J gene lost 5 bases, with 15 bases spanning the gap. This CDR3 comprises 15 residues. Germline values: CDR1 MGHDK, CDR2 SYGVNS. CDR3 in DNA: TGTGCCAGCAGTCGGCCTCTCGGACAGAATGAAAAACTGTTTTTT. It specifies CASSRPLGQNEKLFF. The full variable domain, with the rest looked up from reference TRBV25-1 and TRBJ1-4, is EADIYQTPRYLVIGTGKKITLECSQTMGHDKMYWYQQDPGMELHLIHYSYGVNSTEKGDLSSESTVSRIRTEHFPLTLESARPSHTSQYLCASSRPLGQNEKLFFGSGTQLSVL.

V is TRBV6-5 and J is TRBJ1-2; D might be TRBD1 (5 bases). The length of the CDR3 is 13 residues. Trimming left V 2 bases short and J 8 bases short, with 12 bases between. In germline, CDR1 is MNHEY, CDR2 SVGAGI. CDR3 nucleotide sequence: TGTGCCAGCAGTTACGGCAGGGCAAGCGGCTACACCTTC. Protein: CASSYGRASGYTF.

V gene TRBV27 combines with J gene TRBJ1-5; D uncertain. V lost 3 bases and J lost 9, with 9 bases in between. CDR3 length: 12 amino acids. Per germline, CDR1 MNHEY and CDR2 SMNVEV (reference sequence). The CDR3 coding sequence is TGTGCCAGCAGTTTTAGTGGGCGGCCCCAGCATTTT. Its translation: CASSFSGRPQHF.

The CDR3: CASSFLGQTYGYTF. Written as DNA, the CDR3 is TGTGCCAGCAGCTTCCTGGGACAGACCTATGGCTACACCTTC. The V gene is TRBV6-5, the J gene TRBJ1-2, with 7 bases aligning to TRBD1. Germline assignment: CDR1 MNHEY and CDR2 SVGAGI. This CDR3 has 14 amino acids. The ends lost 6 bases at V and 4 bases at J; junction bases unmatched: 8.

V usage is TRBV3-1 (or the pseudogene TRBV3-2) and J usage is TRBJ2-1, with a possible D match to TRBD2 (5 bases). This CDR3 region has 15 residues. CDR1 is LGHDT, CDR2 YNNKEL, per germline (reference sequence). Trimming took off 0 bases at V and 7 bases at J, with 13 bases between the two ends. The CDR3 region is CASSQELVRGNEQFF. In nucleotides, the CDR3 is TGTGCCAGCAGCCAAGAATTGGTACGCGGGAATGAGCAGTTCTTC.

The chain is built from TRBV5-1 and TRBJ1-1; 9 nucleotides line up with TRBD1. Losses at the gene ends were 4 bases for V and 11 bases for J; bases not matched to a gene: 6. Germline V gene data show CDR1 as SGHRS and CDR2 as YFSETQ. The CDR3 is made up of 12 amino acids. DNA of the CDR3: TGCGCCAGCAGCCCGGGACAGGGTTTGGCTTTCTTT. Amino acid sequence: CASSPGQGLAFF.

The chain joins TRBV2 to TRBJ2-5; TRBD2 matches at 8 bases. The junction had 0 bases not matched to a gene; V was cut back by 9 bases and J by 3 bases. Germline V lookup: CDR1 SNHLY, CDR2 FYNNEI. The CDR3 contains 11 residues. As DNA, the CDR3 is TGTGCCAGTAGCGGGGAAGAGACCCAGTACTTC. Protein: CASSGEETQYF.

The V call is TRBV2, the J call TRBJ2-1, with 11 bases matching TRBD1. Trimming cost V 3 bases and J 8 bases; bases outside gene matches: 9. This CDR3 is built from 16 residues. Germline values: CDR1 SNHLY, CDR2 FYNNEI. The CDR3: CASSDERDRGLYEQFF. CDR3 nucleotide sequence: TGTGCCAGCAGTGATGAAAGGGACAGGGGGTTATATGAGCAGTTCTTC.

The chain recombines TRBV19 with TRBJ1-1; no clear D gene. The CDR3 has 15 amino acids. Germline V gives CDR1 LNHDA, CDR2 SQIVND (reference sequence). Trimming removed 2 bases from V and 1 base from J, with 11 bases in between. CDR3 sequence reads: CASSIQWATNTEAFF. CDR3 DNA sequence: TGTGCCAGTAGTATACAATGGGCTACGAACACTGAAGCTTTCTTT.

This clone is medium-sized by share. This rearrangement joins TRBV11-1 to TRBJ2-1; D uncertain. V was clipped by 4 bases and J by 0 bases, with 7 bases between them. The CDR3 loop spans 14 amino acids. The germline V gene encodes CDR1 SGHAT and CDR2 FQDESV (reference sequence). The CDR3 bases are TGTGCCAGCAGCTCCCGGAGCTCCTACAATGAGCAGTTCTTC. Translating it yields CASSSRSSYNEQFF.

The chain carries TRBV11-2 and TRBJ2-1; 8 positions agree with TRBD2. The CDR3 runs 14 residues. From germline, CDR1 is SGHAT and CDR2 FQNNGV. With 2 bases clipped from V and 3 bases from J, the junction kept 0 bases outside the gene matches. CDR3: CASSLSGSYNEQFF. The CDR3 DNA reads TGTGCCAGCAGCTTAAGCGGGAGCTACAATGAGCAGTTCTTC.

The V gene is TRBV5-1, the J gene TRBJ1-6, with D possibly being TRBD1 (5 bases). The CDR3 runs to 17 residues. Germline V gene data show CDR1 as SGHRS and CDR2 as YFSETQ. V lost 0 bases and J lost 0, with 10 bases in between. This CDR3 reads CASSLAGGSSYNSPLHF. In DNA, the CDR3 is TGCGCCAGCAGCTTGGCGGGGGGAAGCTCCTATAATTCACCCCTCCACTTT.

The genes are TRBV11-2 and TRBJ2-1, with D perhaps TRBD1 (6 bases). V lost 0 bases to trimming and J lost 3 bases, with 9 bases between them. CDR3 length: 15 residues. In germline, CDR1 is SGHAT, CDR2 FQNNGV. The CDR3 DNA reads TGTGCCAGCAGCTTAGATGGGGGCTTCTACAATGAGCAGTTCTTC. Its translation: CASSLDGGFYNEQFF.

J is TRBJ2-3 and V is TRBV4-1, with D unclear. The V gene lost 0 bases and the J gene lost 2 bases, with 9 bases spanning the gap. Germline lookup yields CDR1 MGHRA and CDR2 YSYEKL. This CDR3 contains 15 residues. CDR3 in amino acids: CASSQELVLTDTQYF. The CDR3 coding sequence is TGCGCCAGCAGCCAAGAGTTGGTACTCACAGATACGCAGTATTTT.

CDR3 nucleotide sequence: TGTGCCAGCAGCGACACAGGGGGGACTGAAGCTTTCTTT. It translates to CASSDTGGTEAFF. V gene TRBV11-2 combines with J gene TRBJ1-1, with TRBD1 matching over 8 bases. This CDR3 is 13 amino acids long. The V and J ends lost 5 bases and 5 bases, in that order; junction bases with no gene match: 4. Germline lookup yields CDR1 SGHAT and CDR2 FQNNGV.

The genes are TRBV7-2 and TRBJ1-1; no clear D gene. Between the trimmed V and J ends, which lost 2 bases and 4 bases, there was a span of 11 bases. Germline lookup yields CDR1 SGHTA and CDR2 FQGNSA. CDR3 length: 14 amino acids. CDR3: CASSLRGRGTEAFF. Here the CDR3 DNA reads TGTGCCAGCAGCTTACGAGGGCGCGGCACTGAAGCTTTCTTT.

The rearrangement links TRBV28 to TRBJ2-7; 7 nucleotides agree with TRBD1. Looked up from germline, CDR1 is MDHEN and CDR2 is SYDVKM. CDR3 length: 15 residues. With V trimmed by 5 bases and J by 4 bases, 11 bases remained unmatched. For the CDR3, the DNA is TGTGCCAGCAGTCCCCCCGGGACAGTTCTGTACGAGCAGTACTTC. Translating gives CASSPPGTVLYEQYF.